These T cell receptor beta chains were read from a single sample in a study of T cells in Graves' hyperthyroidism and ophthalmopathy. TCRdb processed the multiplex PCR reads anew with MiXCR; each CDR3 protein has one entry. The sample lists roughly 350,000 distinct CDR3 sequences, approximately 15% occurring once. The sequenced sample consisted of blood. Receptor source: a woman under 40 with Graves' hyperthyroidism. The CDR3 runs from the conserved cysteine through the conserved F or W. D genes are given only for firm matches. Expanded clones get a size class; other rows say once, few or many, or leave the size out.

j_call	d_call	v_call	clone_size	cdr3_aa	cdr3_nt
TRBJ1-4	-	TRBV7-9	many	CASSLARGRKLEEKLFF	TGTGCCAGCAGCTTAGCGCGGGGCCGAAAACTCGAGGAAAAACTGTTTTTT
TRBJ2-6	-	TRBV28	-	CASSLSSSGANVLTF	TGTGCCAGCAGTTTGAGTAGCTCTGGGGCCAACGTCCTGACTTTC
TRBJ2-7	-	TRBV7-6	many	CASSLSATYEQYF	TGTGCCAGCAGCTTATCGGCCACCTACGAGCAGTACTTC
TRBJ2-7	TRBD1	TRBV6-2/TRBV6-3	many	CASSTPRTGGHEQYF	TGTGCCAGCAGTACCCCAAGGACAGGGGGGCACGAGCAGTACTTC
TRBJ1-1	-	TRBV7-9	many	CASSLTSGARVNTEAFF	TGTGCCAGCAGCTTAACTTCAGGGGCGAGGGTGAACACTGAAGCTTTCTTT
TRBJ1-2	-	TRBV28	many	CASSFSETPADYGYTF	TGTGCCAGCAGTTTCTCAGAGACTCCGGCGGACTATGGCTACACCTTC
TRBJ1-4	-	TRBV29-1	-	CSVVRDSNEKLFF	TGCAGCGTTGTAAGAGACAGCAACGAAAAACTGTTTTTT
TRBJ1-5	-	TRBV10-3	many	CAISEGGRQPQHF	TGTGCCATCAGTGAGGGAGGTAGGCAGCCCCAGCATTTT
TRBJ2-1	TRBD2	TRBV28	many	CASSSSGRDNEQFF	TGTGCCAGCAGTTCTAGCGGGAGGGACAATGAGCAGTTCTTC
TRBJ1-1	-	TRBV20-1	many	CSAKAGGTEAFF	TGCAGTGCTAAAGCGGGGGGCACTGAAGCTTTCTTT
TRBJ1-2	-	TRBV28	-	CASTGTNYGYTF	TGTGCCAGTACAGGGACTAACTATGGCTACACCTTC